Detailed here is one TCR beta chain. The data were obtained in a study of blood T cell repertoires in COVID-19. Looking at the study overall: T cells, B-cell-depleted T cells, or PBMCs provided the cDNA or gDNA that served as material.

Repertoires were generated with immunoSEQ multiplex PCR, while TCRdb's copy carries only in-frame clones and drops some. The table records more than 300,000 clones, approximately 91% of them present only once. The V end was cut by 3 bases, the J end by 5 bases, with 7 bases between. This CDR3 spans 12 amino acids. CDR1 ENHRY and CDR2 SYGVKD come from the germline V gene. The receptor was isolated from a woman in her twenties or thirties who had been exposed to COVID-19. The gene calls are TRBV10-3 and TRBJ1-1; D is unresolved. Specimen: PBMCs or T cells enriched from blood (not recorded which). The DNA for the CDR3 is TGTGCCATCAGTGATTCAAATACTGAAGCTTTCTTT. Residues: CAISDSNTEAFF.